This TCR beta chain was identified in a study of T cell repertoires in cytomegalovirus infection. CDR1 is SEHNR and CDR2 is FQNEAQ in the germline V gene (reference sequence). There are 15 residues in the CDR3. Trimming removed 5 bases at V and 7 bases at J, with 21 bases between. One entry per CDR3 protein, called by TCRdb with MiXCR from the reads. The sample carries around 320,000 distinct CDR3 sequences, 9.5% recorded once. The chain is built from TRBV7-9 and TRBJ2-7, with D tentatively TRBD1 or TRBD2 (6 bases each). Sequencing was carried out using PBMCs. This clonotype originated in a human donor in good health (CMV status not recorded). Some clones in this sample may be carry-over from other donors' samples. CDR3 sequence reads: CASSLGATSREEQYF. The CDR3 DNA reads TGTGCCAGCAGCCTGGGGGCGACTTCCCGGGAGGAGCAGTACTTC.